What follows are 21 T cell receptor beta chains derived from one specimen sequenced in a study of blood T cell repertoires in COVID-19. The assay was immunoSEQ multiplex PCR, and TCRdb's table has in-frame clones only and misses some. Counted here are around 250,000 clones, about four fifths occurring once; the ten biggest clones make up 1.5%. Sequenced sample: peripheral blood. The receptors originated from a woman aged 40 to 50 who had recovered from COVID-19.

V usage is TRBV3-1 (or the pseudogene TRBV3-2) and J usage is TRBJ1-6; 7 bases are shared with TRBD1. Looked up from germline, CDR1 is LGHDT and CDR2 is YNNKEL (reference sequence). V was clipped by 4 bases and J by 7 bases; unmatched bases: 4. The CDR3 covers 14 residues. In DNA form, the CDR3 reads TGTGCCAGCAGCCGAGAGGACAGGAATTCACCCCTCCACTTT. Protein product: CASSREDRNSPLHF.

The genes are TRBV5-8 and TRBJ2-3; the match to TRBD1 covers 8 bases. Germline lookup yields CDR1 SGHTS and CDR2 YDEGEE. V was clipped by 3 bases and J by 3 bases; unmatched bases: 3. The CDR3 sequence is 14 residues long. The CDR3 region has the DNA TGTGCCAGCAGCTCCGGACAGGGAACAGATACGCAGTATTTT. Its translation is CASSSGQGTDTQYF.

J is TRBJ1-2 and V is TRBV20-1; a weak D match, TRBD1 (6 bases). The germline CDR1 and CDR2 sequences are DFQATT and SNEGSKA (reference sequence). V lost 6 bases and J 7 bases, leaving 12 bases between the germline ends. The CDR3 runs 11 residues. Here the CDR3 DNA reads TGCAGTGCCAATTCAGGGGTTGGCTACACCTTC. Translating it yields CSANSGVGYTF.

This clone was picked up a small number of times. The rearrangement links TRBV5-4 to TRBJ2-7; D is unresolved. Germline values: CDR1 SGHNT, CDR2 YYREEE (reference sequence). The CDR3 sequence is 13 residues long. Trimming took 0 bases from V and 1 from J, leaving 5 bases between them. The DNA for the CDR3 is TGTGCCAGCAGCTTGGGCAGGTCCTACGAGCAGTACTTC. This gives the protein CASSLGRSYEQYF.

The chain is built from TRBV9 and TRBJ1-2; the D gene is possibly TRBD1 (5 bases). The CDR3 covers 13 residues. Trimming left V 5 bases short and J 6 bases short, with 14 bases between. Germline-derived CDR1 and CDR2 are SGDLS and YYNGEE. The CDR3 DNA follows: TGTGCCAGCAGTGTCAGGGTCTTTGATGGCTACACCTTC. This gives the protein CASSVRVFDGYTF.

V is TRBV20-1 and J is TRBJ1-4; unclear D gene. The CDR3 sequence is 11 residues long. V was shortened by 3 bases and J by 11 bases, with 10 bases between the two germline ends. The germline V gene encodes CDR1 DFQATT and CDR2 SNEGSKA (reference sequence). CDR3 in amino acids: CSASVRGKLFF. In DNA form, the CDR3 reads TGCAGTGCTAGTGTACGAGGGAAACTGTTTTTT.

V and J are TRBV6-6 and TRBJ2-1, with D perhaps TRBD2 (5 bases). This CDR3 is built from 13 residues. Germline CDR1 is MNHNY and CDR2 is SVGAGI (reference sequence). The germline V and J ends were trimmed by 6 bases and 7 bases, with 13 bases remaining between them. For the CDR3, the DNA is TGTGCCAGCAGCCACCCGCGGAGGAATGAGCAGTTCTTC. Protein sequence: CASSHPRRNEQFF.

J is TRBJ1-1 and V is TRBV5-1, with D tentatively TRBD1 (5 bases). The germline V and J ends were trimmed by 4 bases and 2 bases, with 9 bases remaining between them. This CDR3 has 13 residues. The germline CDR1 and CDR2 sequences are SGHRS and YFSETQ. For the CDR3, the DNA is TGCGCCAGCAGCCCCGGACAAAACACTGAAGCTTTCTTT. The encoded protein is CASSPGQNTEAFF.

This clone has only one observation. V is TRBV5-4 and J is TRBJ1-5; TRBD1 might be the D (5 bases). This CDR3 spans 14 amino acids. V was trimmed by 4 bases and J by 3 bases, leaving 11 bases between them. CDR1 is SGHNT and CDR2 is YYREEE in the germline V gene (reference sequence). The CDR3 DNA reads TGTGCCAGCAGCCCGGGACTTAACAATCAGCCCCAGCATTTT. Translating it yields CASSPGLNNQPQHF. Full variable domain (outside the CDR3, taken from reference TRBV5-4 and TRBJ1-5): ETGVTQSPTHLIKTRGQQVTLRCSSQSGHNTVSWYQQALGQGPQFIFQYYREEENGRGNFPPRFSGLQFPNYSSELNVNALELDDSALYLCASSPGLNNQPQHFGDGTRLSIL.

The chain uses TRBV3-1 (or the pseudogene TRBV3-2) and TRBJ1-2, with a possible D match to TRBD1 (5 bases). This CDR3 comprises 16 residues. V was pared by 0 bases and J by 8 bases, with 19 bases between. The germline V gene has CDR1 LGHDT and CDR2 YNNKEL (reference sequence). CDR3 DNA sequence: TGTGCCAGCAGCCAAGATTCGCTTCAGGGAAGAGACGGCTACACCTTC. Amino acid sequence: CASSQDSLQGRDGYTF.

V gene TRBV11-2 combines with J gene TRBJ1-1; weak D call: TRBD1 (5 bases). The germline V gene has CDR1 SGHAT and CDR2 FQNNGV. This CDR3 comprises 15 residues. V dropped 2 bases and J dropped 4 bases, with 14 bases sitting between them. In DNA, the CDR3 is TGTGCCAGCAGCTTAATGCAGGGCCCGAGCACTGAAGCTTTCTTT. It encodes CASSLMQGPSTEAFF.

The chain carries TRBV18 and TRBJ1-1, with D possibly being TRBD1 (6 bases). Per the germline V gene, CDR1 is KGHSH and CDR2 is LQKENI. The V gene lost 2 bases and the J gene lost 5 bases, with 15 bases spanning the gap. The CDR3 spans 15 residues. CDR3 nucleotide sequence: TGTGCCAGCTCACCAGTTATGCAGGGGACAACTGAAGCTTTCTTT. It yields the protein CASSPVMQGTTEAFF. Drawing the rest from reference TRBV18 and TRBJ1-1, the complete variable domain is NAGVMQNPRHLVRRRGQEARLRCSPMKGHSHVYWYRQLPEEGLKFMVYLQKENIIDESGMPKERFSAEFPKEGPSILRIQQVVRGDSAAYFCASSPVMQGTTEAFFGQGTRLTVV.

The chain has TRBV2 and TRBJ2-1; unclear D gene. Trimming stripped 3 bases from V and 5 bases from J, with 5 bases between. Germline V CDR1 and CDR2: SNHLY, FYNNEI. There are 12 residues in the CDR3. The CDR3 loop reads CASSDRDNEQFF. The CDR3 region has the DNA TGTGCCAGCAGTGACCGTGACAATGAGCAGTTCTTC.

This chain joins TRBV5-6 and TRBJ1-2; no clear D. CDR3 size: 16 residues. With 1 base removed from V and 1 base from J, the gap between germline ends came to 14 bases. Per germline, CDR1 SGHDT and CDR2 YYEEEE. The CDR3 protein is CASSLQQVGVNYGYTF. As DNA, the CDR3 is TGTGCCAGCAGCTTGCAGCAAGTCGGGGTTAACTATGGCTACACCTTC. Full variable domain (remainder filled in from reference TRBV5-6 and TRBJ1-2): DAGVTQSPTHLIKTRGQQVTLRCSPKSGHDTVSWYQQALGQGPQFIFQYYEEEERQRGNFPDRFSGHQFPNYSSELNVNALLLGDSALYLCASSLQQVGVNYGYTFGSGTRLTVV.

The chain uses TRBV20-1 and TRBJ1-2; D is ambiguous. V dropped 1 base and J dropped 7 bases, with 7 bases sitting between them. The length of the CDR3 is 11 residues. Germline loops: CDR1 DFQATT, CDR2 SNEGSKA (reference sequence). The CDR3 protein is CSARGGFGYTF. DNA of the CDR3: TGCAGTGCTAGAGGAGGGTTTGGCTACACCTTC.

This clone was observed once. The chain joins TRBV13 to TRBJ2-4; 7 bases are a match to TRBD2. V shed 1 base and J 0 bases; nucleotides not matched to a gene: 3. Germline CDR1 and CDR2: PRHDT and FYEKMQ (reference sequence). This CDR3 comprises 16 residues. The CDR3 loop reads CASSLERDLAKNIQYF. The CDR3, as DNA: TGTGCCAGCAGCTTAGAGCGGGACCTAGCCAAAAACATTCAGTACTTC.

This clone has a handful of counts. The V call is TRBV7-9, the J call TRBJ1-5; D is unresolved. Germline CDR1 is SEHNR and CDR2 is FQNEAQ (reference sequence). Trimming left V 4 bases short and J 7 bases short, with 20 bases between. This CDR3 comprises 16 residues. CDR3 loop: CASSSRESTRGQPQHF. CDR3 coding DNA: TGTGCCAGCAGCTCCCGGGAGTCTACCCGCGGCCAGCCCCAGCATTTT.

This clone has just one count. The rearrangement links TRBV11-1 to TRBJ1-1; a weak D match, TRBD1 (5 bases). V dropped 5 bases and J dropped 6 bases, with 13 bases sitting between them. The CDR3 covers 13 residues. In germline, CDR1 is SGHAT, CDR2 FQDESV (reference sequence). The CDR3 DNA reads TGTGCCAGCAGCACACGGAGACAGCCTGAAGCTTTCTTT. Its translation is CASSTRRQPEAFF.

The chain uses TRBV5-1 and TRBJ1-1; 8 bases align to TRBD1. In germline, CDR1 is SGHRS, CDR2 YFSETQ. CDR3 length: 14 residues. After removal of 4 bases from V and 5 bases from J, the junction contained 7 bases not matched to a gene. CDR3 nucleotides: TGCGCCAGCAGCGCGGACAGGGAGGGGACTGAAGCTTTCTTT. Protein: CASSADREGTEAFF.

The V call is TRBV7-2, the J call TRBJ1-4; D remains ambiguous. Germline lookup yields CDR1 SGHTA and CDR2 FQGNSA. The CDR3 length is 15 residues. With 2 bases removed from V and 0 bases from J, the gap between germline ends came to 7 bases. The CDR3 loop reads CASSLLQATNEKLFF. For the CDR3, the DNA is TGTGCCAGCAGCTTACTCCAGGCAACTAATGAAAAACTGTTTTTT.

The chain links TRBV30 to TRBJ2-7; a possible D gene is TRBD2 (6 bases). The V and J ends lost 2 bases and 6 bases respectively, with 11 bases between them. This CDR3 comprises 12 residues. Germline-derived CDR1 and CDR2 are GTSNPN and SVGIG (reference sequence). This CDR3 reads CAWSNLGGEQYF. CDR3 DNA: TGTGCCTGGAGTAACTTGGGAGGCGAGCAGTACTTC. Using reference TRBV30 and TRBJ2-7 for the parts outside the CDR3, the full variable domain is SQTIHQWPATLVQPVGSPLSLECTVEGTSNPNLYWYRQAAGRGLQLLFYSVGIGQISSEVPQNLSASRPQDRQFILSSKKLLLSDSGFYLCAWSNLGGEQYFGPGTRLTVT.